This T cell receptor (beta chain) was found in a study of T cell clonotyping in hematopoietic cell transplantation. Study-level background: Pretransplant recipient samples were taken after cytoreduction.

The CDR3 consists of 16 residues. Germline V gene data show CDR1 as SGHAT and CDR2 as FQNNGV. J gave up 1 base and V 6 bases, and 7 bases lay outside the gene matches. Time point noted: recipient sample about 28 days before transplant, after cytoreduction. Produced via immunoSEQ multiplex PCR; TCRdb's table is partial and in-frame only. The sample lists tens of thousands of clones, just over 85% seen once, with 5.9% in the top ten. The receptor was isolated from a man in his fifties or sixties with biphenotypic leukemia. Some clones in this sample may be carry-over from other donors' samples. The material was peripheral blood mononuclear cells, obtained before stem cell transplant. V usage is TRBV11-2 and J usage is TRBJ2-2; 8 bases agree with TRBD2. The CDR3 protein is CASSFSGIRNTGELFF. In DNA form, the CDR3 reads TGTGCCAGCAGTTTTAGCGGGATCAGGAACACCGGGGAGCTGTTTTTT.